This T cell receptor beta chain was recorded in a study of shared clonotypes between healthy human individuals. The study's findings and limits: Non-shared clonotypes showed lower generation probabilities than clonotypes common to all four donors.

Each subset's genomic DNA was shared equally among a number of immunoSEQ plates. Assay: immunoSEQ multiplex PCR; the TCRdb copy retains only in-frame clones and omits some. The sample carries some 2.1 million clones, 90% to 95% recorded once. About this clone itself: As yet, its antigen is unknown.

Adult donors, all healthy and HIV-negative, had no recent acute infections or vaccinations. The origin of this receptor is a man younger than 35 in good health. Sequences were obtained from naive CD4+ T cells sorted from blood. Subset specified: CD45RA+ positively selected.

CDR3 region: CASSFVAGNEQFF. CDR3 DNA sequence: TGTGCCAGCAGCTTTGTAGCGGGTAATGAGCAGTTCTTC. V and J are TRBV7-2 and TRBJ2-1, with 7 bases aligning to TRBD2. Germline values: CDR1 SGHTA, CDR2 FQGNSA. The CDR3 extends over 13 amino acids. Germline trimming cut 3 bases from V and 7 bases from J; bases unmatched to any gene: 3.